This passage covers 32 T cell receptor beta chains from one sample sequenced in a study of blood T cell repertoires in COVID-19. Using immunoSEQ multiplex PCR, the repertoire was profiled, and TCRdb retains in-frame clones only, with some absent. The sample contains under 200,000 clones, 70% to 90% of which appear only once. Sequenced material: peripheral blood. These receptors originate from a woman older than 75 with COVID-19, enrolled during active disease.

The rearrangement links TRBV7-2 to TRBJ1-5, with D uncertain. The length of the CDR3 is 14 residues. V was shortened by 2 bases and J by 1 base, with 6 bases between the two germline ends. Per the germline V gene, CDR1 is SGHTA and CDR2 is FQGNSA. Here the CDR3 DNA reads TGTGCCAGCAGCTTATGGGAGAGCAATCAGCCCCAGCATTTT. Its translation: CASSLWESNQPQHF.

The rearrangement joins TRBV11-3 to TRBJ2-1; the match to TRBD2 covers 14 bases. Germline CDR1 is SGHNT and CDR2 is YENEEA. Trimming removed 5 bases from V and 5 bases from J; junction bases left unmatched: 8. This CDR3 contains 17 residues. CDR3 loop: CASSAHSGLAGDNEQFF. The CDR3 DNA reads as TGTGCCAGCAGCGCCCACTCGGGACTAGCGGGAGACAATGAGCAGTTCTTC.

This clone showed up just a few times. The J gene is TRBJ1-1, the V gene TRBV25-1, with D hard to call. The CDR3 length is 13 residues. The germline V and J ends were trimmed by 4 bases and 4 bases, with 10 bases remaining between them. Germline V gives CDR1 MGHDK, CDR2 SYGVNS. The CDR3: CASSAGGITEAFF. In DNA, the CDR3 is TGTGCCAGCAGTGCAGGTGGAATCACTGAAGCTTTCTTT.

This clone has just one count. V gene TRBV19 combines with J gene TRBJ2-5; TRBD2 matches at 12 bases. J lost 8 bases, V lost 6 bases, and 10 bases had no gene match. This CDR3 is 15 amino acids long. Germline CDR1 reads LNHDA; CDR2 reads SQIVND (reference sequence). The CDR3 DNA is TGTGCCAGTAGCAAACTAGCGGGAGGCCGTCACACCCAGTACTTC. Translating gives CASSKLAGGRHTQYF.

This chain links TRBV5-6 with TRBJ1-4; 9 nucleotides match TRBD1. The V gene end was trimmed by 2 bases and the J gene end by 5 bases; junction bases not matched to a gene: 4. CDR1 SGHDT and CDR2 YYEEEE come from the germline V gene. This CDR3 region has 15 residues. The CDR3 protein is CASSFGGTGNEKLFF. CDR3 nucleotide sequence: TGTGCCAGCAGCTTCGGGGGGACAGGGAATGAAAAACTGTTTTTT. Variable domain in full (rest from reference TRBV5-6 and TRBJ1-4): DAGVTQSPTHLIKTRGQQVTLRCSPKSGHDTVSWYQQALGQGPQFIFQYYEEEERQRGNFPDRFSGHQFPNYSSELNVNALLLGDSALYLCASSFGGTGNEKLFFGSGTQLSVL.

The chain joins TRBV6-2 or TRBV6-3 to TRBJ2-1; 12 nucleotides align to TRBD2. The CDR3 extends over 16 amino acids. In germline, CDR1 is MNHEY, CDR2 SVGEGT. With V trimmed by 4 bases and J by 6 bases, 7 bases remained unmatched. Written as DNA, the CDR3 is TGTGCCAGCAGTTCCATTCCTAGCGGGAGGGGCAATGAGCAGTTCTTC. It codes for CASSSIPSGRGNEQFF.

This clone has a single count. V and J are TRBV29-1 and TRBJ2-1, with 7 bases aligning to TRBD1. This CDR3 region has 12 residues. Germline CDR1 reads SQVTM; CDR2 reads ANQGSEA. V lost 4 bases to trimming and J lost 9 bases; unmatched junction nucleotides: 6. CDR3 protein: CSVVAGGREQFF. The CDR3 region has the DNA TGCAGCGTTGTGGCAGGGGGACGTGAGCAGTTCTTC.

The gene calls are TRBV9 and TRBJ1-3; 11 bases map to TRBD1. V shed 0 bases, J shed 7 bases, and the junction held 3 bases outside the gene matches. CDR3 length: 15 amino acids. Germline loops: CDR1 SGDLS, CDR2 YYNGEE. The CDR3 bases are TGTGCCAGCAGCGTAGGGACAGGGGGCTCGAACACCATATATTTT. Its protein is CASSVGTGGSNTIYF.

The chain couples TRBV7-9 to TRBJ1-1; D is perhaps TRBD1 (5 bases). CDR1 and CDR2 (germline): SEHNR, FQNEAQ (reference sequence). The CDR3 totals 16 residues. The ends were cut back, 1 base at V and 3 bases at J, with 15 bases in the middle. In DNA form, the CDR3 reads TGTGCCAGCAGCTTAGGTCGGGGGGTAAGGCACACTGAAGCTTTCTTT. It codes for CASSLGRGVRHTEAFF.

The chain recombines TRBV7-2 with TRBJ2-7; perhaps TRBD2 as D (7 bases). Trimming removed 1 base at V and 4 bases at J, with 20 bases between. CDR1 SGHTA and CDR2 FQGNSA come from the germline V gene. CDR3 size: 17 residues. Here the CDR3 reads CASSLGWGGGVRYEQYF. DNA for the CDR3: TGTGCCAGCAGCTTAGGTTGGGGAGGGGGAGTGCGGTACGAGCAGTACTTC.

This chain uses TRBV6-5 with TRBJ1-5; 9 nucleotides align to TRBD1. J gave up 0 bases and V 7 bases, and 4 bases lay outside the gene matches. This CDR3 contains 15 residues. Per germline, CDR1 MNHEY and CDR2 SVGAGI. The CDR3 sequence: CASNPGQGSNQPQHF. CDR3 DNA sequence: TGTGCCAGCAACCCGGGACAGGGTAGCAATCAGCCCCAGCATTTT.

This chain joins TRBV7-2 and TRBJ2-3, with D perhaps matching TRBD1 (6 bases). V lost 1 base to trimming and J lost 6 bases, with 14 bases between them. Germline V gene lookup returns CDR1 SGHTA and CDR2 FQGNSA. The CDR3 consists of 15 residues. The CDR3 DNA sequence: TGTGCCAGCAGCTTAGATACAGGGAGAGGGGATACGCAGTATTTT. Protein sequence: CASSLDTGRGDTQYF.

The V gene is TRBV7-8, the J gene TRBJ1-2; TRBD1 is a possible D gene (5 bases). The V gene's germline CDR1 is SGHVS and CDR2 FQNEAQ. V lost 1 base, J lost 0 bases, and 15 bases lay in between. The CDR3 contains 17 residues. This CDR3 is CASSLGGRGSSNYGYTF. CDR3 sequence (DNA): TGTGCCAGCAGCTTAGGCGGGAGGGGCTCATCTAACTATGGCTACACCTTC. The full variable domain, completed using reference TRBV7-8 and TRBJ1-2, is GAGVSQSPRYKVAKRGQDVALRCDPISGHVSLFWYQQALGQGPEFLTYFQNEAQLDKSGLPSDRFFAERPEGSVSTLKIQRTQQEDSAVYLCASSLGGRGSSNYGYTFGSGTRLTVV.

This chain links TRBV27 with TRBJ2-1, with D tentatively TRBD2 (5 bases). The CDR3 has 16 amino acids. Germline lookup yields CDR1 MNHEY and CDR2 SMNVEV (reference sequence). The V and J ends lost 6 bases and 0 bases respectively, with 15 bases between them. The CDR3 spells CASSPLGSLSYNEQFF. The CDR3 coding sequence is TGTGCCAGCAGCCCACTAGGCTCACTCTCCTACAATGAGCAGTTCTTC.

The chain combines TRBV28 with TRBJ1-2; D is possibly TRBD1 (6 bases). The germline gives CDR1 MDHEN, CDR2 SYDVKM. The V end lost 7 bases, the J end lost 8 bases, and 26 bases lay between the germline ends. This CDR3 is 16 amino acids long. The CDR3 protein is CASTPGRGRGPRGYTF. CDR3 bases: TGTGCCAGCACCCCTGGTCGGGGCAGGGGTCCGAGGGGCTACACCTTC.

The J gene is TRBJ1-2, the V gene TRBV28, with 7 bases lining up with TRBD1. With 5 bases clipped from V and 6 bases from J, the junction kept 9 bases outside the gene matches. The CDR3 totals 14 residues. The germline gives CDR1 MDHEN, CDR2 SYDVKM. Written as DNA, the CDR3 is TGTGCCAGCAGTGTCCCGGGACAGTCGGATGGCTACACCTTC. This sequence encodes CASSVPGQSDGYTF.

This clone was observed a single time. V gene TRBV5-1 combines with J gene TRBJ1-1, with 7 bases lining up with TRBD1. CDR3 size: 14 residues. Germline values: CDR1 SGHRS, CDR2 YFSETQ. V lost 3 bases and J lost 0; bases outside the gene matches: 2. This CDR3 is CASSSGGMNTEAFF. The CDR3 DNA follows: TGCGCCAGCAGCTCAGGGGGAATGAACACTGAAGCTTTCTTT. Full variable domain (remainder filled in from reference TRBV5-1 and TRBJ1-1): KAGVTQTPRYLIKTRGQQVTLSCSPISGHRSVSWYQQTPGQGLQFLFEYFSETQRNKGNFPGRFSGRQFSNSRSEMNVSTLELGDSALYLCASSSGGMNTEAFFGQGTRLTVV.

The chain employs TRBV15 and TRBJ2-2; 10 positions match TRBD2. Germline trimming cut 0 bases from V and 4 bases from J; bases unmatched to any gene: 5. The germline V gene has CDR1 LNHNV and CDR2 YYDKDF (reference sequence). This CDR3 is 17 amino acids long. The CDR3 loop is CATSRDLAGVGTGELFF. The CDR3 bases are TGTGCCACCAGCAGAGACCTAGCGGGAGTGGGCACCGGGGAGCTGTTTTTT.

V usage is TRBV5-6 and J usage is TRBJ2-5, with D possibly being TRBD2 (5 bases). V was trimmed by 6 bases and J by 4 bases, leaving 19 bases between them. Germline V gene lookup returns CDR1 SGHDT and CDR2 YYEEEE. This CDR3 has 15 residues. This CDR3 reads CASKAWWTSGETQYF. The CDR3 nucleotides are TGTGCCAGCAAAGCTTGGTGGACTTCGGGAGAGACCCAGTACTTC.

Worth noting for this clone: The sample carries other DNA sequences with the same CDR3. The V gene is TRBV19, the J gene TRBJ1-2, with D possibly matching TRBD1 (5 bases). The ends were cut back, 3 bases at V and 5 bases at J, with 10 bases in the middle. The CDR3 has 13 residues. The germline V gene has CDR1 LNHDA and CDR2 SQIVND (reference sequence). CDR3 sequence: CASSIRQNYGYTF. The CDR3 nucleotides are TGTGCCAGTAGTATCCGACAGAATTATGGCTACACCTTC.

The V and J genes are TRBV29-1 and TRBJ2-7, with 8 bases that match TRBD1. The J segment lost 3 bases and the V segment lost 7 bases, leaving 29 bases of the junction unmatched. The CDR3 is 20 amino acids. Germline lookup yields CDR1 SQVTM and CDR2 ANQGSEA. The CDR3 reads CSGRAEPSDRDLLPFYEQYF. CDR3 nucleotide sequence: TGCAGCGGTCGGGCGGAGCCCTCGGACAGGGACCTACTTCCTTTCTACGAGCAGTACTTC.

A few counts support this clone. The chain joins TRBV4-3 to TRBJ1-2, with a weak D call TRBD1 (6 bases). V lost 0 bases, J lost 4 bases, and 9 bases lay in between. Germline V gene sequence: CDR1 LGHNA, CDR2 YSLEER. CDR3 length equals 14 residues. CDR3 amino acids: CASSQEWTAYGYTF. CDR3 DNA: TGCGCCAGCAGCCAAGAGTGGACAGCCTATGGCTACACCTTC.

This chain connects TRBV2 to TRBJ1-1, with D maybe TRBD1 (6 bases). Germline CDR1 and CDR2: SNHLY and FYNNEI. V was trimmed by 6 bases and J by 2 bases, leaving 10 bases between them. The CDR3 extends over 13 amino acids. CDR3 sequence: CASRETGNTEAFF. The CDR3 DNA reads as TGTGCCAGCAGGGAGACAGGAAACACTGAAGCTTTCTTT.

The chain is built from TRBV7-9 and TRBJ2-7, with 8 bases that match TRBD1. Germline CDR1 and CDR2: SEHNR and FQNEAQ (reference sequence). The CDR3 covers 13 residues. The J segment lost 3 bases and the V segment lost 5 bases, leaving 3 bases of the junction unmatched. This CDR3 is CASSQDRDYEQYF. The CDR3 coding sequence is TGTGCCAGCAGCCAGGACAGGGACTACGAGCAGTACTTC.

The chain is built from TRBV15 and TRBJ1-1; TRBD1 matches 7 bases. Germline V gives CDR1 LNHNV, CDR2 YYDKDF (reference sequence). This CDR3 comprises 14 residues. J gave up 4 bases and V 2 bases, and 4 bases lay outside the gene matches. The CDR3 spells CATSRNQGGTEAFF. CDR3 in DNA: TGTGCCACCAGCAGAAATCAGGGGGGCACTGAAGCTTTCTTT.

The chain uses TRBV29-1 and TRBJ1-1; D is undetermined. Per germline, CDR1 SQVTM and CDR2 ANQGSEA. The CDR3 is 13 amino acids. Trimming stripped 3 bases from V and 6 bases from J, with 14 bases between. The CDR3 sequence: CSVERDTIAEAFF. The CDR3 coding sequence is TGCAGCGTTGAGCGGGATACTATCGCTGAAGCTTTCTTT.

CDR3 sequence: CATSGPHNEQFF. The CDR3, as DNA: TGTGCCACCAGTGGGCCCCACAATGAGCAGTTCTTC. This chain connects TRBV24-1 to TRBJ2-1; no clear D. Germline V gene lookup returns CDR1 KGHDR and CDR2 SFDVKD. The CDR3 runs 12 residues. V lost 5 bases, J lost 5 bases, and 6 bases lay in between.

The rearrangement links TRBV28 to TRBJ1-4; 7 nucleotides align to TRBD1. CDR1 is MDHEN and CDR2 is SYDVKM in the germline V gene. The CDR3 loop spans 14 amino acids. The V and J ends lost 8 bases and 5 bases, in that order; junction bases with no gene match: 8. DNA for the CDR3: TGTGCCAGCCGAATGGGACAGACAAATGAAAAACTGTTTTTT. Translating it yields CASRMGQTNEKLFF.

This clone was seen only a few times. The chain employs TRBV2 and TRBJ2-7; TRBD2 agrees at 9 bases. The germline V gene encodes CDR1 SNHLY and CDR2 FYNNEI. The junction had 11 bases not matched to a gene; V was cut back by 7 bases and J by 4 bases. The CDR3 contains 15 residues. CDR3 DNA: TGTGCCAGCAAAGCTCTAGCGGGACGATCTTACGAGCAGTACTTC. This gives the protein CASKALAGRSYEQYF. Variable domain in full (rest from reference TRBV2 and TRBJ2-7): EPEVTQTPSHQVTQMGQEVILRCVPISNHLYFYWYRQILGQKVEFLVSFYNNEISEKSEIFDDQFSVERPDGSNFTLKIRSTKLEDSAMYFCASKALAGRSYEQYFGPGTRLTVT.

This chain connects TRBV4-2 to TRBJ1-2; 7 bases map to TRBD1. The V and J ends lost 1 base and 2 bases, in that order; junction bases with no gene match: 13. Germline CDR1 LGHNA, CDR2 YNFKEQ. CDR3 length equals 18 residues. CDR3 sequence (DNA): TGTGCCAGCAGCCAAGCGGTAACACAGGGGATGTTGAACTATGGCTACACCTTC. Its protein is CASSQAVTQGMLNYGYTF.

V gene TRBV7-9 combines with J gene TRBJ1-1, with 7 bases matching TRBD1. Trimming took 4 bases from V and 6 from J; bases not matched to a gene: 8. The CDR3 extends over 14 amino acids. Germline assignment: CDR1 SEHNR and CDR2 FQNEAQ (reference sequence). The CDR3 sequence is CASSYYRGKAEAFF. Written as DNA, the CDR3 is TGTGCCAGCAGCTATTACAGGGGAAAGGCTGAAGCTTTCTTT.

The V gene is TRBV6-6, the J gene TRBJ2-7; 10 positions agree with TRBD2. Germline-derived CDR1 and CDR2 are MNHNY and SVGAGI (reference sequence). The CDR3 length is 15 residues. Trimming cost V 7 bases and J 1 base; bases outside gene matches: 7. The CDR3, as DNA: TGTGCCAGCACCGGACTAGCGGCCCTTTCCTACGAGCAGTACTTC. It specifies CASTGLAALSYEQYF.